The 11 T cell receptor beta chains listed next were all sequenced from one sample in a study of cytomegalovirus exposure and HLA in healthy donors. PCR was performed using 60 Vbeta and 13 Jbeta primers. TCRdb's table, derived via immunoSEQ multiplex PCR, lists solely in-frame clones and lacks some. This sample yields 160,000 or so clones, of which almost 80% are seen a single time; roughly 1.3% belongs to the top ten. Material for sequencing was PBMCs. These receptors all stem from a man aged 25 to 40 in good health and CMV-seronegative.

V usage is TRBV4-3 and J usage is TRBJ1-2, with a tentative D call TRBD1 (6 bases). Germline lookup yields CDR1 LGHNA and CDR2 YSLEER. The CDR3 loop spans 16 amino acids. V was cut by 0 bases and J by 4 bases, with 15 bases left in between. DNA for the CDR3: TGCGCCAGCAGCCAAGAGGGGGCAGGGAGAATCTATGGCTACACCTTC. Encoded protein: CASSQEGAGRIYGYTF.

This clone showed up just once. The gene calls are TRBV13 and TRBJ2-5, with a weak D call TRBD2 (6 bases). The V gene lost 5 bases and the J gene lost 2 bases, with 15 bases spanning the gap. The germline V gene has CDR1 PRHDT and CDR2 FYEKMQ (reference sequence). The CDR3 is 15 residues long. Here the CDR3 DNA reads TGTGCCAGCAGCCCAGAAGGTGGGGGGCAAGAGACCCAGTACTTC. Translation: CASSPEGGGQETQYF.

The gene calls are TRBV10-1 and TRBJ2-1, with TRBD2 matching 12 bases. CDR1 is WNHNN and CDR2 is SYGVQD in the germline V gene (reference sequence). Trimming removed 4 bases from V and 6 bases from J; junction bases left unmatched: 4. The CDR3 runs 15 residues. This chain's CDR3 is CASSGTSGEGNEQFF. In DNA, the CDR3 is TGCGCCAGCAGTGGGACTAGCGGGGAAGGCAATGAGCAGTTCTTC.

This clone was seen once. The CDR3 DNA follows: TGTGCCAGTAGTACGGGGGACAGCACAGGTTTAAGATTTGGCTACACCTTC. Protein product: CASSTGDSTGLRFGYTF. The chain couples TRBV19 to TRBJ1-2, with 7 nucleotides matching TRBD1. CDR3 length: 17 amino acids. Germline CDR1 reads LNHDA; CDR2 reads SQIVND (reference sequence). The ends lost 4 bases at V and 7 bases at J; junction bases unmatched: 18.

The rearrangement joins TRBV28 to TRBJ1-2, with D possibly being TRBD1 (5 bases). The length of the CDR3 is 12 residues. Germline CDR1 is MDHEN and CDR2 is SYDVKM. Trimming shortened V by 5 bases and J by 8 bases, and 12 bases separated the two germline ends. The DNA for the CDR3 is TGTGCCAGCAGTCCGGGCGGGACCGGCTACACCTTC. The encoded protein is CASSPGGTGYTF.

This chain connects TRBV9 to TRBJ2-3, with 7 nucleotides matching TRBD2. In germline, CDR1 is SGDLS, CDR2 YYNGEE. The CDR3 is 18 residues long. With 0 bases clipped from V and 4 bases from J, the junction kept 14 bases outside the gene matches. CDR3 nucleotide sequence: TGTGCCAGCAGCGTAGCCCCTTGGGGGAGGGCCGGTGCAGATACGCAGTATTTT. The encoded protein is CASSVAPWGRAGADTQYF.

This clone was seen just once. The V gene is TRBV7-9, the J gene TRBJ2-7; D is unresolved. Germline loops: CDR1 SEHNR, CDR2 FQNEAQ (reference sequence). The CDR3 is 16 amino acids. Trimming removed 2 bases from V and 4 bases from J, with 18 bases in between. In nucleotides, the CDR3 is TGTGCCAGCAGCTTAAATTGGCCAGTTGTTACGTACGAGCAGTACTTC. Translation: CASSLNWPVVTYEQYF.

The rearrangement joins TRBV4-1 to TRBJ2-7; 7 nucleotides align to TRBD1. The CDR3 consists of 21 residues. CDR1 is MGHRA, CDR2 YSYEKL, per germline. The V segment lost 2 bases and the J segment 2 bases; nucleotides outside the gene matches: 24. The CDR3 reads CASSQRNLPLLQGQETYEQYF. CDR3 sequence (DNA): TGCGCCAGCAGCCAACGAAACCTACCGCTCCTTCAAGGACAGGAGACCTACGAGCAGTACTTC.

This chain connects TRBV2 to TRBJ1-4; maybe TRBD1 (6 bases). The CDR3 covers 15 residues. Germline lookup yields CDR1 SNHLY and CDR2 FYNNEI. Trimming left V 7 bases short and J 6 bases short, with 18 bases between. The CDR3 is CASIAGGGSYEKLFF. As DNA, the CDR3 is TGTGCCAGCATCGCAGGTGGGGGCAGTTATGAAAAACTGTTTTTT.

V usage is TRBV7-9 and J usage is TRBJ1-5; D is ambiguous. The V end was cut by 5 bases, the J end by 0 bases, with 8 bases between. Per germline, CDR1 SEHNR and CDR2 FQNEAQ (reference sequence). The CDR3 runs to 14 residues. CDR3 sequence: CASSLTDSNQPQHF. CDR3 nucleotide sequence: TGTGCCAGCAGCCTCACAGATAGCAATCAGCCCCAGCATTTT. The variable domain in full, completed from reference TRBV7-9 and TRBJ1-5, reads DTGVSQNPRHKITKRGQNVTFRCDPISEHNRLYWYRQTLGQGPEFLTYFQNEAQLEKSRLLSDRFSAERPKGSFSTLEIQRTEQGDSAMYLCASSLTDSNQPQHFGDGTRLSIL.

V usage is TRBV5-4 and J usage is TRBJ1-2, with 9 nucleotides matching TRBD1. The CDR3 spans 15 residues. V shed 3 bases and J 4 bases; nucleotides not matched to a gene: 7. Germline V lookup: CDR1 SGHNT, CDR2 YYREEE (reference sequence). In DNA form, the CDR3 reads TGTGCCAGCAGCTCGAATGACAGGGGGTCCTATGGCTACACCTTC. Translating it yields CASSSNDRGSYGYTF.